The present entry profiles one T cell receptor (beta chain) with its context. The antigen is undetermined. Preparation of the TCRbeta library was carried out with unique molecular identifiers. TCRdb re-analysed the PCR reads in MiXCR, keeping a single row per CDR3 protein. The sample carries about 870,000 distinct CDR3 sequences, roughly 15% recorded once. This sample was included in a study of T-cell reconstitution after alpha-beta-depleted transplantation in children. Study-wide results and caveats: Roughly two months post-transplant, alpha-beta T cells reportedly originated from several hundred graft clones that had expanded.

There are 13 residues in the CDR3. V was clipped by 4 bases and J by 0 bases, with 6 bases between them. CDR1 and CDR2 from the germline V gene are SEHNR and FQNEAQ (reference sequence). This clonotype originated in a male patient between 5 and 17 years old who had a stem cell transplant for acute lymphoblastic leukemia, so the T cells may come from the graft donor. Here the sequenced sample was PBMCs, mostly from graft donor cells, taken 360 days after TCRalphabeta/CD19-depleted stem cell transplant. The rearrangement joins TRBV7-9 to TRBJ2-5; D not resolved. CDR3 region: CASSSRNQETQYF. The CDR3 nucleotides read TGTGCCAGCAGCTCCAGAAACCAAGAGACCCAGTACTTC.